The sample holds a few counts of the clone carrying this T cell receptor beta chain. The sample belongs to a study of blood T cell repertoires in COVID-19. Across the study: Acute and convalescent COVID-19 specimens originated in the United States, Italy and Spain.

Clones were sequenced by immunoSEQ multiplex PCR, and TCRdb holds only the in-frame ones, with some missing. This table has around 130,000 clones, around 80% appearing once. Per germline, CDR1 MNHEY and CDR2 SVGAGI. Germline trimming cut 3 bases from V and 7 bases from J; bases unmatched to any gene: 8. The CDR3 runs to 15 residues. Participants reported their clinical history, and cohort assignment relied on those reports. This chain joins TRBV6-5 and TRBJ2-1; 8 nucleotides agree with TRBD1. Sequencing input: PBMCs or T cells enriched from blood (not recorded which). The sequence was obtained from a man aged 35 to 55 with acute COVID-19. CDR3 DNA: TGTGCCAGCAGTTATTCCAGACAGGGGTGGAATGAGCAGTTCTTC. Its translation is CASSYSRQGWNEQFF.